This T cell receptor beta chain was recorded in a study of blood T cell repertoires in COVID-19. Study details: COVID-19 samples collected from the United States, Italy and Spain covered acute and convalescent phases.

Per the original methods: Quantification of nucleated cells was approximated via reference gene primer amplification. Some clones are missing from TCRdb's copy, which holds only in-frame ones; the method was immunoSEQ multiplex PCR. From that table come the V and J calls and clone size; the DNA was used to work out D and trimming. The sample lists around 50,000 clones; 80% to 90% were seen once. V shed 2 bases and J 7 bases; nucleotides not matched to a gene: 23. This CDR3 contains 21 residues. The germline V gene has CDR1 MGHRA and CDR2 YSYEKL. Those enrolled in Seattle joined during active infection and were followed longitudinally afterward. Only a few counts were recorded for this clone.

The rearrangement joins TRBV4-1 to TRBJ2-1; 10 bases align to TRBD1. The TCR originated in a woman aged 55-75 years with COVID-19, enrolled during active disease. Sequencing input: peripheral blood. The CDR3 spells CASSQFRTGGYSGLSGNEQFF. The CDR3 region has the DNA TGCGCCAGCAGCCAATTCCGGACAGGGGGTTATAGCGGACTAAGTGGGAATGAGCAGTTCTTC.